This T cell receptor (beta chain) was sequenced for a study of blood T cells in healthy people across ages (dated by TCRdb to between 2015 and 2016). Concerning the study at large: Template switching captured roughly one uniquely barcoded TCR beta cDNA molecule per two T cells in model experiments. The donors were divided into four age groups: young (average approximately 16 years), middle-aged (about 39), aged (about 60) and long-lived (about 90). Using deep sequencing normalized with unique cDNA molecular identifiers, the study measured how TCR beta repertoire diversity changes with age. Using the same blood draw, the study looked at two additional independent replicas of 1 million unique cDNA reads for two donors, one aged 18 to 30 and the other aged 80 or older. To avoid experimental bias, donors of different ages were randomly spread across the sequencing lanes.

Donors were 30 to 45 systemically healthy Caucasian individuals from Russia aged 6 to 90 years. Each donor gave ten milliliters of peripheral blood, drawn into EDTA-treated Vacutainer tubes. PBMCs were isolated by Ficoll-Paque density-gradient centrifugation, with at least 7 million obtained per sample. Trizol reagent was used to extract total RNA from PBMCs, with at least 5.5 micrograms per sample. For every donor, an aliquot of PBMCs went through flow cytometry to measure the percentages of naive CD45RAhigh/CD27high T cells. To prepare the library, 5' RACE was applied. Data came from an Illumina HiSeq 2500. A second PCR of 7 to 11 cycles was run with a J-beta primer mix and a sample-barcoded 5' primer. Each TCR beta cDNA molecule received a unique molecular identifier from a template-switch 5' adaptor carrying 12 random nucleotides. Each sample yielded at least 2.5 million CDR3-containing paired-end reads. All of the RNA was converted into first-strand cDNA using the Mint cDNA synthesis kit, with a TRBC-specific oligonucleotide serving as the primer. After uracil-DNA glycosylase treatment, a first 18-cycle PCR used universal primers M1SS and BC2_uni_R on all cDNA. For the original study's pipeline: Normalization of each sample was performed by random selection of 1 million high-quality reads, each carrying a distinct molecular identifier. Reads sharing molecular identifiers were discarded rather than binned into consensus sequences. MiTCR, run with a Q25 quality threshold and the strictest error-elimination algorithm, handled CDR3 identification, clonotype clustering and error correction. A nonparametric unseen species model using Euler transformation provided a lower-bound estimate of total TCR beta diversity. TCRdb reprocessed the public reads (quality trimming at Q25 with fastp, clone calling with MiXCR) and kept in-frame beta chains. Rows with a matching CDR3 protein are joined into one entry that keeps the most common DNA and genes. For this entry, the V and J calls and clone size follow TCRdb and not the study's own pipeline. The sample records 780,000 or so distinct CDR3 sequences, just over 55% of which are singletons. The ten most abundant clones make up 20% to 30% of the sample.

Points the paper makes about the study in general: Since profiling was done on bulk unsorted PBMCs, naive and antigen-experienced compartments could not be conclusively compared. Compared with the aged group, more naive CD4+ T cells, fewer expanded clones and increased TCR diversity were shown by the long-lived group, suggesting age selection. Estimates of total diversity based on one million sequenced T cells were regarded as lower bounds and as underestimates. Donor CMV infection status was unknown, potentially confounding age-related changes in expanded clonotypes. As age increased, observed TCR beta diversity per million T cells dropped in a roughly linear way, and a significant reduction was already evident by age 40. There was a strong correlation between observed TCR beta diversity and the percentage of naive T cells measured by flow cytometry.

Remarks on this clonotype: It lacks a known antigen. This may come from a read error, since a much larger clone is one base off.

The CDR3 goes from the cysteine to the phenylalanine over 16 residues. Here the CDR3 DNA is all that survives: 48 bases in frame from base 1. From the germline V gene, CDR1 is MRHNA and CDR2 is SNTAGT. The chain couples TRBV6-4 to TRBJ2-1, with 7 bases matching TRBD1. The sequenced sample consisted of blood. This clonotype was sampled from a man aged 35-49 years in good health. The CDR3 corresponds to CASSDSTQGTYDEQFF. The DNA sequence follows: TGTGCCAGCAGTGACTCGACACAGGGGACCTACGATGAGCAGTTCTTC.